One sample yielded the 13 T cell receptor beta chains listed below, sequenced in a study of identical twins. TCRdb processed the 5' RACE reads anew with MiXCR; each CDR3 protein has one entry. The table records approximately 700,000 distinct CDR3 sequences, roughly 6.2% of them present only once. The sequencing input was naive T cells sorted from blood. The receptors derive from a young man in good health.

This clonotype was detected a few times. The gene calls are TRBV6-2 or TRBV6-3 and TRBJ2-2, with TRBD2 as a possible D gene (6 bases). V was clipped by 2 bases and J by 1 base, with 8 bases between them. Germline V gene sequence: CDR1 MNHEY, CDR2 SVGEGT. This CDR3 is built from 15 residues. CDR3 in amino acids: CASSYGRENTGELFF. CDR3 bases: TGTGCCAGCAGTTACGGGCGGGAGAACACCGGGGAGCTGTTTTTT.

This clonotype was counted at least ten times. The gene calls are TRBV15 and TRBJ2-1; D not resolved. V shed 5 bases and J shed 1 base, with 12 bases lying between them. CDR1 is LNHNV and CDR2 is YYDKDF in the germline V gene (reference sequence). This CDR3 contains 15 residues. CDR3 in DNA: TGTGCCACCAGCGTCGAGAGCCTTTCCTACAATGAGCAGTTCTTC. Encoded protein: CATSVESLSYNEQFF.

This clonotype was seen only a few times. The chain has TRBV5-4 and TRBJ2-2; 8 positions match TRBD2. The V and J ends lost 0 bases and 7 bases, in that order; junction bases with no gene match: 17. Per the germline V gene, CDR1 is SGHNT and CDR2 is YYREEE (reference sequence). The CDR3 covers 19 residues. The CDR3: CASSLEIEAGEYNNGELFF. CDR3 nucleotide sequence: TGTGCCAGCAGCTTGGAGATCGAAGCGGGAGAATATAATAACGGGGAGCTGTTTTTT.

This clonotype was seen a handful of times. This chain joins TRBV7-8 and TRBJ2-7; 9 bases are shared with TRBD1. Germline CDR1 SGHVS, CDR2 FQNEAQ. J was trimmed by 3 bases and V by 4 bases; bases with no gene match: 4. The length of the CDR3 is 14 residues. CDR3 bases: TGTGCCAGCAGCTCCGCGGGACAGGGCTACGAGCAGTACGTC. Encoded protein: CASSSAGQGYEQYV.

Note on this clonotype: A much more abundant neighbour one base away suggests this may be a read error. The chain uses TRBV7-8 and TRBJ2-2; perhaps TRBD1 as D (6 bases). The germline V gene has CDR1 SGHVS and CDR2 FQNEAQ. The CDR3 is 15 amino acids. DNA of the CDR3: TGTTCCAGCAGCTTAGCAGGGGTACTTTCCGGGGAGCTGTTTTTT. Protein: CSSSLAGVLSGELFF.

The gene calls are TRBV6-1 and TRBJ2-2; tentatively, D is TRBD1 (5 bases). This CDR3 comprises 12 residues. Trimming cost V 3 bases and J 7 bases, with 6 bases left between them. The germline CDR1 and CDR2 sequences are MNHNS and SASEGT. The CDR3 DNA sequence: TGTGCCAGCAGTGACAGGGTCGGGGAGCTGTTTTTT. It translates to CASSDRVGELFF.

This clonotype was recorded a few times. The chain couples TRBV20-1 to TRBJ2-1; 11 positions match TRBD2. CDR3 length equals 14 residues. CDR1 is DFQATT, CDR2 SNEGSKA, per germline (reference sequence). V shed 3 bases and J 6 bases; nucleotides not matched to a gene: 4. The CDR3 reads CSARSTSGSNEQFF. The CDR3 bases are TGCAGTGCTAGGTCAACTAGCGGGAGCAATGAGCAGTTCTTC.

The rearrangement uses TRBV29-1 and TRBJ2-7; a weak D match, TRBD2 (6 bases). The CDR3 length is 13 residues. Per germline, CDR1 SQVTM and CDR2 ANQGSEA. V lost 4 bases and J lost 7, with 17 bases in between. CDR3 nucleotides: TGCAGCGTTGGTATTAGCGGCGGAACAGAGCAGTACTTC. Translating it yields CSVGISGGTEQYF.

This clonotype was counted many times. The gene calls are TRBV20-1 and TRBJ2-1; D tentatively fits TRBD1 or TRBD2 (5 bases each). Trimming shortened V by 6 bases and J by 9 bases, and 15 bases separated the two germline ends. Germline assignment: CDR1 DFQATT and CDR2 SNEGSKA (reference sequence). The CDR3 length is 12 residues. In DNA form, the CDR3 reads TGCAGTGCAACCGGGACGGTAGGTGAGCAGTTCTTC. This sequence encodes CSATGTVGEQFF.

This clonotype was observed a few times. The chain joins TRBV4-1 to TRBJ2-1, with TRBD2 identical over 9 bases. CDR1 MGHRA and CDR2 YSYEKL come from the germline V gene. There are 16 residues in the CDR3. Trimming cost V 3 bases and J 8 bases; bases outside gene matches: 11. CDR3 coding DNA: TGCGCCAGCAGCCACTCCGGGACTAGCTCTCTGGATGAGCAGTTCTTC. Encoded protein: CASSHSGTSSLDEQFF.

This clonotype appeared many times. The chain carries TRBV7-8 and TRBJ1-1, with 7 bases that match TRBD1. The V gene's germline CDR1 is SGHVS and CDR2 FQNEAQ. Trimming removed 5 bases from V and 8 bases from J; junction bases left unmatched: 14. The CDR3 consists of 15 residues. The CDR3 DNA reads TGTGCCAGCAGCGTCAACAGGGGAGTACGGTCAGAAGCTTTCTTT. Protein product: CASSVNRGVRSEAFF.

This clonotype showed up just a few times. The V call is TRBV6-2 or TRBV6-3, the J call TRBJ1-1; 7 nucleotides agree with TRBD1. The V gene end was trimmed by 6 bases and the J gene end by 6 bases; junction bases not matched to a gene: 4. Germline CDR1 is MNHEY and CDR2 is SVGEGT. This CDR3 spans 12 amino acids. The CDR3: CASRNRGAEAFF. CDR3 DNA sequence: TGTGCCAGCAGAAACAGGGGTGCTGAAGCTTTCTTT.

This clonotype was found many times. The chain has TRBV7-9 and TRBJ2-5; no clear D gene. There are 15 residues in the CDR3. CDR1 SEHNR and CDR2 FQNEAQ come from the germline V gene (reference sequence). The germline V and J ends were trimmed by 6 bases and 4 bases, with 18 bases remaining between them. Here the CDR3 DNA reads TGTGCCAGCAGTCGGGCCTTCCCACGCCGAGAGACCCAGTACTTC. Translated: CASSRAFPRRETQYF.